The clone carrying this T cell receptor (beta chain) was observed at least ten times. Its antigen is undetermined. The record originates from a study of blood T cells in healthy people across ages. The length of the CDR3 is 14 residues. V shed 7 bases, J shed 1 base, and the junction held 7 bases outside the gene matches. General study findings and limits: The percentage of naive T cells correlated strongly with TCR beta diversity. In long-lived donors, naive CD4+ cell counts and diversity exceeded those of aged donors.

Samples each yielded at least 6 micrograms of total RNA. A second PCR of roughly 6 to 12 cycles used a sample-barcoded 5' primer and a J-beta primer mix. Carrying 12 random nucleotides, a template-switch adaptor labeled each individual cDNA molecule. MiXCR, applied by TCRdb to the 5' RACE reads, yields one record per CDR3 protein. Seen here are 650,000 to 950,000 distinct CDR3 sequences, around 45% observed once, and the top ten hold approximately 20%. This chain links TRBV12-3 or TRBV12-4 with TRBJ2-7; 7 bases agree with TRBD2. This TCR came from a man aged 55-75 years in good health. Sequencing used blood. The CDR3 DNA reads TGTGCCAGCACCCTGGGGGGGGGTTCCTACGAGCAGTACTTC. Amino acid sequence: CASTLGGGSYEQYF.